This passage covers 5 T cell receptor beta chains from one sample sequenced in a study of cytomegalovirus exposure and HLA in healthy donors. Sequencing used immunoSEQ multiplex PCR; TCRdb keeps in-frame clones, though not all of them. The sample lists around 170,000 clones; approximately 90% were seen once. The specimen sequenced was PBMCs. The receptors shown here come from a man younger than 35 in good health and CMV-seronegative.

This sequence joins TRBV27 and TRBJ1-5; 7 bases align to TRBD1. With V trimmed by 2 bases and J by 7 bases, 2 bases remained unmatched. The CDR3 contains 13 residues. Germline CDR1 reads MNHEY; CDR2 reads SMNVEV (reference sequence). CDR3: CASSLGTEQPQHF. Here the CDR3 DNA reads TGTGCCAGCAGTTTAGGGACAGAGCAGCCCCAGCATTTT.

The V and J genes are TRBV4-1 and TRBJ1-5; D call uncertain. Germline-derived CDR1 and CDR2 are MGHRA and YSYEKL. V was shortened by 0 bases and J by 5 bases, with 20 bases between the two germline ends. This CDR3 region has 18 residues. The CDR3, as DNA: TGCGCCAGCAGCCAAGAGTTCCCACGGACGGGGAACTATCAGCCCCAGCATTTT. This gives the protein CASSQEFPRTGNYQPQHF.

The rearrangement uses TRBV6-5 and TRBJ2-7; a possible D gene is TRBD1 (5 bases). CDR3 length: 11 amino acids. Germline V CDR1 and CDR2: MNHEY, SVGAGI. V was pared by 6 bases and J by 5 bases, with 8 bases between. As DNA, the CDR3 is TGTGCCAGCAGGGCAGGGAACGAGCAGTACTTC. Translation gives CASRAGNEQYF.

This rearrangement joins TRBV14 to TRBJ1-2; D not certain. The V end lost 4 bases, the J end lost 6 bases, and 9 bases lay between the germline ends. The germline V gene has CDR1 SGHDN and CDR2 FVKESK. This CDR3 has 12 amino acids. The CDR3 loop reads CASSPTLNGYTF. For the CDR3, the DNA is TGTGCCAGCAGCCCGACATTGAATGGCTACACCTTC.

The chain combines TRBV18 with TRBJ1-1, with D possibly TRBD1 on 6 matching bases. This CDR3 comprises 14 residues. Looked up from germline, CDR1 is KGHSH and CDR2 is LQKENI. The V and J ends lost 5 bases and 1 base respectively, with 11 bases between them. CDR3 amino acids: CASSERTENTEAFF. The CDR3 DNA follows: TGTGCCAGCTCAGAACGGACAGAGAACACTGAAGCTTTCTTT. The full variable domain, its missing parts supplied by reference TRBV18 and TRBJ1-1, is NAGVMQNPRHLVRRRGQEARLRCSPMKGHSHVYWYRQLPEEGLKFMVYLQKENIIDESGMPKERFSAEFPKEGPSILRIQQVVRGDSAAYFCASSERTENTEAFFGQGTRLTVV.